The present T cell receptor (beta chain) was sequenced within a study of early T cells in non-severe SARS-CoV-2 infection. Study-wide results and limits: CD4 and private specificities were missed by VDJdb matching, which favored anti-spike CD8 responses.

Unique molecular identifiers were added to individual cDNA molecules. TCRdb fed the 5' RACE reads into MiXCR, producing one record per CDR3 protein. The sample records tens of thousands of distinct CDR3 sequences, about 9.8% being singletons. This clonotype has ten or more counts. Its antigen is unidentified. Germline V gene sequence: CDR1 SGHAT, CDR2 FQNNGV. The CDR3 has 16 residues. With 4 bases clipped from V and 0 bases from J, the junction kept 5 bases outside the gene matches. This chain links TRBV11-2 with TRBJ2-5; 10 bases are shared with TRBD1. The sequence was collected from an adult who was a healthcare worker with PCR-confirmed SARS-CoV-2 infection or an uninfected control (not recorded which). Material: whole blood. The CDR3: CASSSLGTGDQETQYF. The DNA of the CDR3 is TGTGCCAGCAGCTCTTTGGGGACAGGGGACCAAGAGACCCAGTACTTC.